This T cell receptor beta chain was profiled in a study of cytomegalovirus exposure and HLA in healthy donors. Generated by immunoSEQ multiplex PCR, the TCRdb table keeps only in-frame clones and is missing some. The sample has 150,000 to 180,000 clones, 86% seen once. Sequenced: PBMCs. The receptor was derived from a human donor in good health.

The CDR3 loop is CASSQSGTQNEKLFF. The CDR3 DNA is TGCGCCAGCAGCCAATCCGGGACTCAGAATGAAAAACTGTTTTTT. The V gene is TRBV4-1, the J gene TRBJ1-4, with D possibly being TRBD1 (5 bases). CDR3 length: 15 amino acids. V was pared by 2 bases and J by 5 bases, with 12 bases between. The germline CDR1 and CDR2 sequences are MGHRA and YSYEKL.